Below, one T cell receptor beta chain is given with its context. What it binds is unknown. This sample is drawn from a study of T cell responses to AZD1222 COVID-19 vaccine. Study-level results: Dominant CD4 TCR responses targeted spike regions 160-218 and 743-854. When two AZD1222 doses had been given, Spike-specific TCR breadth and depth rose.

Between the trimmed V and J ends, which lost 5 bases and 6 bases, there was a span of 14 bases. In germline, CDR1 is SEHNR, CDR2 FQNEAQ (reference sequence). The CDR3 loop spans 14 amino acids. The assay was immunoSEQ multiplex PCR, and TCRdb's table has in-frame clones only and misses some. The sample records 180,000 or so clones, more than 85% being singletons. The sequence came from an adult in good health. The starting material was peripheral blood, obtained on day 0 of AZD1222 vaccination. The chain carries TRBV7-9 and TRBJ2-1; D is uncertain. For the CDR3, the DNA is TGTGCCAGCAGCAAAGTAGCATTTCCCAATGAGCAGTTCTTC. Amino acids: CASSKVAFPNEQFF.